Listed below are T cell receptor beta chains from one sample, sequenced in a study of siplizumab effects on memory and regulatory T cells. Repertoires were generated with immunoSEQ multiplex PCR, while TCRdb's copy carries only in-frame clones and drops some. The sample lists tens of thousands of clones, 95% to 98% seen once, with 1.1% in the top ten. The sequenced material came from naive CD8+ T cells sorted from blood. Receptors originate from a human donor in good health. The CDR3 runs from the conserved cysteine through the conserved F or W. Each record gives: J gene, D gene, clone size, V gene, CDR3 length, CDR3 protein, CDR3 DNA. The D gene is left open where the match is weak. For some rows the clone size is stated as once, few or many, or as a class when expanded; others skip it.

TRBJ2-7 | - | - | TRBV5-6 | 13 | CASSDLSWDEQYF | TGTGCCAGCAGTGACCTCAGCTGGGACGAGCAGTACTTC
TRBJ2-4 | - | - | TRBV9 | 13 | CASSEGAKNIQYF | TGTGCCAGCAGCGAGGGAGCCAAAAACATTCAGTACTTC
TRBJ2-1 | - | - | TRBV11-2 | 11 | CASSLSSEQFF | TGTGCCAGCAGCCTTTCCTCTGAGCAGTTCTTC
TRBJ2-5 | TRBD1 | - | TRBV4-2 | 15 | CASSQEPASGGRQYF | TGTGCCAGCAGCCAAGAGCCAGCCTCAGGGGGTAGGCAGTACTTC
TRBJ2-7 | - | - | TRBV25-1 | 15 | CASSEGLGGSYEQYF | TGTGCCAGCTCCGAAGGTTTAGGGGGCTCCTACGAGCAGTACTTC
TRBJ2-7 | TRBD1 | - | TRBV6-5 | 15 | CASSPTGARSYEQYF | TGTGCCAGCAGCCCGACAGGGGCCCGCTCCTACGAGCAGTACTTC
TRBJ2-1 | - | - | TRBV7-2 | 15 | CASSLSDRSYNEQFF | TGTGCCAGCAGCTTAAGCGACCGCTCCTACAATGAGCAGTTCTTC
TRBJ2-3 | TRBD2 | - | TRBV30 | 19 | CAWSGTSGRVGSEADTQYF | TGTGCCTGGAGTGGGACTAGCGGGAGGGTAGGGTCGGAGGCAGATACGCAGTATTTT
TRBJ2-1 | - | - | TRBV9 | 13 | CASSSAEGNEQFF | TGTGCCAGCAGCTCAGCCGAGGGCAATGAGCAGTTCTTC
TRBJ2-7 | - | - | TRBV30 | 13 | CAWTTGPGYEQYF | TGTGCCTGGACTACAGGGCCGGGGTACGAGCAGTACTTC
TRBJ2-6 | TRBD2 | - | TRBV28 | 19 | CASSWVRTSGRVGANVLTF | TGTGCCAGCAGTTGGGTTAGGACTAGCGGGAGGGTTGGGGCCAACGTCCTGACTTTC
TRBJ2-7 | - | - | TRBV19 | 14 | CASAGTLSSYEQYF | TGTGCCAGCGCAGGGACCCTGAGCTCCTACGAGCAGTACTTC
TRBJ1-2 | TRBD1 | - | TRBV13 | 15 | CASSLFNRGLEGYTF | TGTGCCAGCAGCTTATTCAACAGGGGGCTAGAAGGCTACACCTTC
TRBJ1-5 | - | - | TRBV4-1 | 17 | CASSQVRTEYSNQPQHF | TGCGCCAGCAGCCAAGTAAGGACAGAATATAGCAATCAGCCCCAGCATTTT
TRBJ2-7 | TRBD2 | - | TRBV28 | 13 | CASSWREAYEQYF | TGTGCCAGCAGTTGGCGGGAGGCCTACGAGCAGTACTTC
TRBJ2-3 | - | - | TRBV6-6 | 11 | CASSLSDTQYF | TGTGCCAGCAGCCTGTCGGATACGCAGTATTTT
TRBJ2-1 | - | - | TRBV10-3 | 19 | CAISDSVARSGGFYNEQFF | TGTGCCATCAGTGACTCTGTAGCGCGTAGTGGCGGATTCTACAATGAGCAGTTCTTC
TRBJ1-6 | - | once | TRBV7-3 | 19 | CASSPGETRLSSYNSPLHF | TGTGCCAGCAGCCCAGGGGAGACAAGGCTCAGCTCCTATAATTCACCCCTCCACTTT
TRBJ2-7 | TRBD2 | - | TRBV6-5 | 15 | CASSYSIREGYEQYF | TGTGCCAGCAGTTACTCGATTAGGGAGGGGTACGAGCAGTACTTC
TRBJ1-4 | - | - | TRBV7-9 | 15 | CASRPQSGFNEKLFF | TGTGCCAGCAGGCCCCAGTCAGGGTTTAATGAAAAACTGTTTTTT
TRBJ1-1 | TRBD1 | - | TRBV27 | 14 | CASSLYRGDPEAFF | TGTGCCAGCAGTCTGTACAGGGGGGACCCTGAAGCTTTCTTT